This TCR beta chain originates from a study of T cell responses to AZD1222 COVID-19 vaccine. Study results and limitations: Spike-specific TCR breadth and depth grew following two AZD1222 doses.

The V gene's germline CDR1 is LGHNT and CDR2 FRNRAP. The trim removed 0 bases at V and 8 bases at J, leaving 11 bases unmatched. The CDR3 has 17 amino acids. Turning to this clone: The antigen is undetermined.

Repertoires were generated with immunoSEQ multiplex PCR, while TCRdb's copy carries only in-frame clones and drops some. The table includes 120,000 or so clones, approximately 92% detected once. The chain combines TRBV12-5 with TRBJ2-1; 9 bases are shared with TRBD2. Sequencing used peripheral blood, obtained 28 days after the second AZD1222 dose. This clonotype was sampled from an adult who received the AZD1222 COVID-19 vaccine. This chain's CDR3 is CASGLVLRAGGPDEQFF. The DNA for the CDR3 is TGTGCTAGTGGTTTGGTACTTAGGGCGGGGGGGCCCGATGAGCAGTTCTTC. The complete variable domain, with remaining parts taken from reference TRBV12-5 and TRBJ2-1, reads DARVTQTPRHKVTEMGQEVTMRCQPILGHNTVFWYRQTMMQGLELLAYFRNRAPLDDSGMPKDRFSAEMPDATLATLKIQPSEPRDSAVYFCASGLVLRAGGPDEQFFGPGTRLTVL.